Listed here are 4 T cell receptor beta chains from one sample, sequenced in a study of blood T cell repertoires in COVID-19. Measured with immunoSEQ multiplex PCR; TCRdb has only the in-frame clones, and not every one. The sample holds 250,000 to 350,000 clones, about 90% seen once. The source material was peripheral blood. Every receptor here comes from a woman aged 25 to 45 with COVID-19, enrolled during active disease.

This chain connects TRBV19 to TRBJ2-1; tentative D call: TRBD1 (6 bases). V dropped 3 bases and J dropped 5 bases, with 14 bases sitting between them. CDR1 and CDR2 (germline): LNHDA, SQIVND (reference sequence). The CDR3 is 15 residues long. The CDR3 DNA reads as TGTGCCAGTAGTATTACCCGGACAGCCCACAATGAGCAGTTCTTC. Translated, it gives CASSITRTAHNEQFF.

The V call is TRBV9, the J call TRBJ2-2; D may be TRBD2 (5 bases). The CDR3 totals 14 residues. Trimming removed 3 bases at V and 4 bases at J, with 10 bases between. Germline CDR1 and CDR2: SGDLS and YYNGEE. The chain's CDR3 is CASSATSGTGELFF. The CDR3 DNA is TGTGCCAGCAGCGCCACCAGCGGCACCGGGGAGCTGTTTTTT. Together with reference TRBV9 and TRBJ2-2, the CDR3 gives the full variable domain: DSGVTQTPKHLITATGQRVTLRCSPRSGDLSVYWYQQSLDQGLQFLIQYYNGEERAKGNILERFSAQQFPDLHSELNLSSLELGDSALYFCASSATSGTGELFFGEGSRLTVL.

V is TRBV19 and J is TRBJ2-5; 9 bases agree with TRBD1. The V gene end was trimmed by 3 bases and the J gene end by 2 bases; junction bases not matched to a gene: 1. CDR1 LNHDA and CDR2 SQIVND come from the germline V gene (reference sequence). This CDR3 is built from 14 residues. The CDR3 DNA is TGTGCCAGTAGTATGGGACAGGGACAAGAGACCCAGTACTTC. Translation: CASSMGQGQETQYF.

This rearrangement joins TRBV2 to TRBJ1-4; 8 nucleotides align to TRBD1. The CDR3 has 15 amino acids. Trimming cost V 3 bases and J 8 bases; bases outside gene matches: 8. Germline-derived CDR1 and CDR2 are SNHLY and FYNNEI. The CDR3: CASSDPTGAGEKLFF. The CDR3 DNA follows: TGTGCCAGCAGTGACCCGACAGGGGCCGGAGAAAAACTGTTTTTT.